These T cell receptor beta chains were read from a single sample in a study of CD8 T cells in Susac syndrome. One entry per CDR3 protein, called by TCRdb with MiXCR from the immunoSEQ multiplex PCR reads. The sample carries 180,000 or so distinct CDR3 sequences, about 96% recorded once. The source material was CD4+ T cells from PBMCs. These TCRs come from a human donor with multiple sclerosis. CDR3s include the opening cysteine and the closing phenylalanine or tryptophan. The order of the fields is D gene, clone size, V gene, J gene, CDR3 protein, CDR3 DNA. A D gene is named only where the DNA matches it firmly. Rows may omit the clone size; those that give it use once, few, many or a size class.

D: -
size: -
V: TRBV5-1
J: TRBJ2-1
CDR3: CASSNFGTYNEQFF
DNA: TGCGCCAGCAGCAACTTCGGGACCTACAATGAGCAGTTCTTC

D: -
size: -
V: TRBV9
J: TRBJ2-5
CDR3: CASSETGGTQYF
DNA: TGTGCCAGCAGCGAGACCGGCGGGACCCAGTACTTC

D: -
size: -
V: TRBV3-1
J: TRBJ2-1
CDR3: CASSQGQGNDEQFF
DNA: TGTGCCAGCAGCCAAGGGCAGGGTAACGATGAGCAGTTCTTC

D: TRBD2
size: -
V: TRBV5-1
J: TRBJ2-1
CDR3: CASTLRGGPGSYNEQFF
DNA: TGCGCCAGCACCCTCCGGGGGGGGCCTGGCTCCTACAATGAGCAGTTCTTC

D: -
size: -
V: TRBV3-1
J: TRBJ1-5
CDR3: CASSQGGGIQPQHF
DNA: TGTGCCAGCAGCCAAGGGGGGGGGATTCAGCCCCAGCATTTT

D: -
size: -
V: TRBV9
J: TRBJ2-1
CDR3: CASSVGPYEQFF
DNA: TGTGCCAGCAGCGTAGGACCGTATGAGCAGTTCTTC

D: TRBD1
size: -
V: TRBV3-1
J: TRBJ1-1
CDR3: CASSPQGGGTEAFF
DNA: TGTGCCAGCAGCCCGCAGGGGGGTGGGACTGAAGCTTTCTTT

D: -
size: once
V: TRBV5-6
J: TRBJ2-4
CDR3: CASSLTGGLAKNIQYF
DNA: TGTGCCAGCAGCTTGACTGGCGGACTAGCCAAAAACATTCAGTACTTC

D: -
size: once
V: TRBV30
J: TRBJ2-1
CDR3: CAWSNVVKDEQFF
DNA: TGTGCCTGGAGTAATGTAGTTAAGGATGAGCAGTTCTTC

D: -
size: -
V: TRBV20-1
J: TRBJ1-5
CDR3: CSAFSQPQHF
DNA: TGCAGTGCTTTTAGTCAGCCCCAGCATTTT

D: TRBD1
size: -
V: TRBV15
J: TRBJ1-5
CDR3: CATSHRGFQPQHF
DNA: TGTGCCACCAGCCACAGGGGTTTTCAGCCCCAGCATTTT

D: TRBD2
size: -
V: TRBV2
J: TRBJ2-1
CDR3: CASSEDSGLAGHEQFF
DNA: TGTGCCAGCAGTGAAGACTCGGGACTAGCCGGTCATGAGCAGTTCTTC

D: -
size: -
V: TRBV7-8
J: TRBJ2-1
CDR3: CASSFRGWDAQVLFF
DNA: TGTGCCAGCAGCTTTCGCGGGTGGGACGCTCAAGTGTTGTTCTTC

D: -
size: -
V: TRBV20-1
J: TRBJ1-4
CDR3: CSARGTEKLFF
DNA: TGCAGTGCGCGTGGGACCGAAAAACTGTTTTTT

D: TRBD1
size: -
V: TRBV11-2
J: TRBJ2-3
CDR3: CASGRQGSTDTQYF
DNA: TGTGCCAGCGGACGACAGGGAAGCACAGATACGCAGTATTTT

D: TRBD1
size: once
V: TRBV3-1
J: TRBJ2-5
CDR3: CASSAEQGAETQYF
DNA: TGTGCCAGCAGCGCTGAACAGGGGGCAGAGACCCAGTACTTC

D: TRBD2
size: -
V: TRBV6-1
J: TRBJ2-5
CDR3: CAGRGSGQETQYF
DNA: TGTGCCGGGAGGGGTTCGGGGCAAGAGACCCAGTACTTC

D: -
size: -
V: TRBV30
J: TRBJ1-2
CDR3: CACLQGYYGYTF
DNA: TGTGCCTGTCTACAGGGATACTATGGCTACACCTTC

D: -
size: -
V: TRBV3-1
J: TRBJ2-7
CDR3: CASSQEGPLRYEQYF
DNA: TGTGCCAGCAGCCAAGAGGGACCCCTCCGGTACGAGCAGTACTTC

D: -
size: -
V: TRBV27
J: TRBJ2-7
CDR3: CAPVGVKDYEQYF
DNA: TGTGCCCCCGTAGGGGTGAAGGATTACGAGCAGTACTTC

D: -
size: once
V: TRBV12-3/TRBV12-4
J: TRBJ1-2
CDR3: CASSSSPDYGYTF
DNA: TGTGCCAGCAGCTCTAGCCCAGACTATGGCTACACCTTC

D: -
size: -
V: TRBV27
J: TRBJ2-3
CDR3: CASSKYTGSGRNTQYF
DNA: TGTGCCAGCAGCAAGTATACGGGATCTGGAAGAAATACGCAGTATTTT

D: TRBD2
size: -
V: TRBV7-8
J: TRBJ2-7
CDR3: CASSLQRGAYEQYF
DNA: TGTGCCAGCAGCTTGCAGCGGGGGGCCTACGAGCAGTACTTC

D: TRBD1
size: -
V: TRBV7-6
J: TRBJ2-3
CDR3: CASSRGQATDTQYF
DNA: TGTGCCAGCAGCCGGGGACAGGCCACAGATACGCAGTATTTT

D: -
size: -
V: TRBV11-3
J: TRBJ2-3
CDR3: CASSSSQSTDTQYF
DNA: TGTGCCAGCAGCTCCTCGCAGAGCACAGATACGCAGTATTTT

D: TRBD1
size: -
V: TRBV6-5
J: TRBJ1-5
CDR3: CASSSRDRDAQPQHF
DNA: TGTGCCAGCAGTTCCCGGGACAGGGATGCTCAGCCCCAGCATTTT

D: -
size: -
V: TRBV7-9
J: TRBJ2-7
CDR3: CASSPPGQTYEQYF
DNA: TGTGCCAGCAGCCCTCCGGGACAAACCTACGAGCAGTACTTC

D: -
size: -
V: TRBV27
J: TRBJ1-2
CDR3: CASSLSPQGRGYTF
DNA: TGTGCCAGCAGTTTATCCCCCCAGGGTCGTGGCTACACCTTC

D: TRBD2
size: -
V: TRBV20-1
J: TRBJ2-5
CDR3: CSARDVASGGVVETQYF
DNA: TGCAGTGCTAGAGATGTCGCTAGCGGGGGTGTAGTGGAGACCCAGTACTTC

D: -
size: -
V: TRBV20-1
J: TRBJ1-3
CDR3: CSARHPGPYSGNTIYF
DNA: TGCAGTGCTAGACACCCCGGGCCGTACTCTGGAAACACCATATATTTT

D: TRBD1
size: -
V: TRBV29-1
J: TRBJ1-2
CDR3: CSVEGDRGRRYGYTF
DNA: TGCAGCGTTGAGGGGGACAGGGGGCGCCGGTATGGCTACACCTTC

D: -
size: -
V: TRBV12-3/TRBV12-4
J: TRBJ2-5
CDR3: CASYNFGKTQYF
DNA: TGTGCCAGCTATAACTTCGGGAAGACCCAGTACTTC

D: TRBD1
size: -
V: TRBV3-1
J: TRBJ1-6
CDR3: CASSQVSDRGNSPLHF
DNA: TGTGCCAGCAGCCAAGTGTCCGACAGGGGCAATTCACCCCTCCACTTT

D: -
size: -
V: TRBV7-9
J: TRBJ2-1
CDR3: CASSYGREQFF
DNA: TGTGCCAGCAGCTACGGCCGCGAGCAGTTCTTC

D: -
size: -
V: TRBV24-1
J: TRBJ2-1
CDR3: CATSDRKERDEQFF
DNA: TGTGCCACCAGTGACCGGAAGGAGCGCGATGAGCAGTTCTTC

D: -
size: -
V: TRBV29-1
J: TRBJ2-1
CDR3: CSVWWGGSTEQFF
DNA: TGCAGCGTTTGGTGGGGCGGCTCGACCGAGCAGTTCTTC

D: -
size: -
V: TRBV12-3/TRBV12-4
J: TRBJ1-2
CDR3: CASSLAGNGYTF
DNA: TGTGCCAGCAGTTTAGCGGGCAATGGCTACACCTTC

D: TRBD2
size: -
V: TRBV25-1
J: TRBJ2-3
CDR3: CASSERVGGRPTDTQYF
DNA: TGTGCCAGCAGTGAGCGGGTGGGCGGGAGGCCCACAGATACGCAGTATTTT

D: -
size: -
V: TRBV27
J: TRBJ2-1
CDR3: CASSANSVFSYNEQFF
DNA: TGTGCCAGCAGTGCGAATAGCGTCTTCTCCTACAATGAGCAGTTCTTC

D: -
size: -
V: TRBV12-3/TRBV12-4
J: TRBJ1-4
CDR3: CASSSTATNEKLFF
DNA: TGTGCCAGCAGTTCTACCGCAACTAATGAAAAACTGTTTTTT

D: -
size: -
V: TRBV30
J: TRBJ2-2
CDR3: CAWSEAGELFF
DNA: TGTGCCTGGAGTGAGGCCGGGGAGCTGTTTTTT

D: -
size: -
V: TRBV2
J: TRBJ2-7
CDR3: CASKLEQSYEQYF
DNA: TGTGCCAGCAAATTAGAACAGAGCTACGAGCAGTACTTC

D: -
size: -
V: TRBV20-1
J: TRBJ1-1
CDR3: CSASSLLRENTEAFF
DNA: TGCAGTGCTAGTTCTCTCCTTCGGGAGAACACTGAAGCTTTCTTT

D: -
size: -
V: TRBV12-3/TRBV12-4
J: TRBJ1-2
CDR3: CASSLAAGESGYTF
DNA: TGTGCCAGCAGTTTAGCGGCGGGAGAGTCTGGCTACACCTTC

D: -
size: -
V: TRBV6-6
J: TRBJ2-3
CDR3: CASNPDPPYTQYF
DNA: TGTGCCAGCAACCCCGACCCACCTTATACGCAGTATTTT